The rows below give T cell receptor beta chains drawn from one sample of a study of blood T cell repertoires in COVID-19. Method: immunoSEQ multiplex PCR; TCRdb's copy keeps in-frame clones and lacks some. The sample yields some 170,000 clones, approximately 81% seen once. What was sequenced was peripheral blood. These receptors originate from a man aged 35 to 55 with acute or convalescent COVID-19. CDR3s include the opening cysteine and the closing phenylalanine or tryptophan. Fields, in order: J gene, V gene, D gene, clone size, CDR3 protein, CDR3 DNA. The D gene is left open where the match is weak. Expanded clones get a size class; other rows say once, few or many, or leave the size out.

>TRBJ2-2|TRBV11-2|.|few
CASSTDTGELFF
TGTGCCAGCAGCACTGACACCGGGGAGCTGTTTTTT
>TRBJ2-1|TRBV5-8|TRBD1|once
CASSLGTGSHNEQFF
TGTGCCAGCAGCTTAGGGACAGGGTCCCACAATGAGCAGTTCTTC
>TRBJ2-7|TRBV5-1|.|once
CASSISAGYVYEQYF
TGCGCCAGCAGCATATCAGCGGGCTACGTCTACGAGCAGTACTTC
>TRBJ1-2|TRBV9|TRBD1|few
CASSPRTGGYGYTF
TGTGCCAGCAGCCCGAGGACAGGGGGCTATGGCTACACCTTC
>TRBJ2-5|TRBV20-1|.|.
CSAWYKETQYF
TGCAGTGCCTGGTACAAAGAGACCCAGTACTTC
>TRBJ1-2|TRBV7-9|.|.
CASSLGIQGRYGYTF
TGTGCCAGCAGCTTAGGTATTCAGGGCAGGTATGGCTACACCTTC
>TRBJ1-1|TRBV28|.|.
CASRLTTSERAEAFF
TGTGCCAGCAGGCTGACGACTTCGGAGAGAGCTGAAGCTTTCTTT
>TRBJ2-1|TRBV2|.|few
CASSFRVDSEQFF
TGTGCCAGCAGTTTTAGGGTGGACAGTGAGCAGTTCTTC
>TRBJ1-5|TRBV6-1|TRBD1|.
CASSELKGATGGNQPQHF
TGTGCCAGCAGTGAACTGAAGGGGGCCACGGGTGGCAATCAGCCCCAGCATTTT
>TRBJ1-2|TRBV18|.|.
CASSPPDTIYGYTF
TGTGCCAGCTCACCACCGGACACCATCTATGGCTACACCTTC
>TRBJ2-1|TRBV7-9|TRBD1|.
CASTKAPGQGSFFQFF
TGTGCCAGCACCAAGGCACCGGGACAGGGTTCATTTTTTCAGTTCTTC
>TRBJ1-1|TRBV5-4|.|.
CASSSSAGHGNTEAFF
TGTGCCAGCAGCTCCTCCGCAGGGCATGGGAACACTGAAGCTTTCTTT
>TRBJ1-2|TRBV15|TRBD1|once
CATSRPTGQGAYGYTF
TGTGCCACCAGCAGACCAACGGGACAGGGAGCCTATGGCTACACCTTC